This is a list of T cell receptor beta chains from one sample in a study of shared clonotypes between healthy human individuals. Clones were sequenced by immunoSEQ multiplex PCR, and TCRdb holds only the in-frame ones, with some missing. The table shows approximately 720,000 clones, with just over 90% occurring only once. The sequencing sample was made of naive CD8+ T cells sorted from blood. These receptors came from a man aged 25 to 40 in good health. CDR3s include the opening cysteine and the closing phenylalanine or tryptophan. D genes are given only for firm matches. Some rows mark clone size as missing; the rest say once, few, many or name a class of expanded clone.

>TRBV4-1|.|TRBJ2-7|.
TGCGCCAGCAGCCAAGATGGCGGCGGGCTCTCCTACGAGCAGTACTTC
CASSQDGGGLSYEQYF
>TRBV19|TRBD2|TRBJ2-1|.
TGTGCCAGTAGTAGCCTTATAGCGGGAGGGAGCCCTTATGAGCAGTTCTTC
CASSSLIAGGSPYEQFF
>TRBV7-2|.|TRBJ1-5|.
TGTGCCAGCAGCTTAGATCCGGGTAACCAGCCCCAGCATTTT
CASSLDPGNQPQHF
>TRBV7-9|TRBD1|TRBJ2-7|.
TGTGCCACCCTCCCGGGACAGGGGGCAATACCCTACGAGCAGTACTTC
CATLPGQGAIPYEQYF
>TRBV28|.|TRBJ1-4|.
TGTGCCAGCTCGCCTCTGACAGGAGCCGCAACTAATGAAAAACTGTTTTTT
CASSPLTGAATNEKLFF
>TRBV7-9|.|TRBJ2-7|.
TGTGCCAGCGTGGGGCCAGCCTACGAGCAGTACTTC
CASVGPAYEQYF
>TRBV7-9|TRBD1|TRBJ2-3|.
TGTGCCAGCAGATCCCGGACAGGGGGCATGGTCACAGATACGCAGTATTTT
CASRSRTGGMVTDTQYF
>TRBV6-5|.|TRBJ1-1|once
TGTGCCAGCAACTGGGGGCCGTACACTGAAGCTTTCTTT
CASNWGPYTEAFF
>TRBV6-6|.|TRBJ2-6|.
TGTGCCAGCAGTTACTCGATGGAGACTGGGGCCAACGTCCTGACTTTC
CASSYSMETGANVLTF
>TRBV5-1|.|TRBJ2-2|few
TGCGCCAGCAGCTCCAACTTTGGGGAGCTGTTTTTT
CASSSNFGELFF
>TRBV5-6|.|TRBJ2-3|.
TGTGCCAGCAGCTTGGGATCCCCTGGGGGAGCGCAGTATTTT
CASSLGSPGGAQYF
>TRBV7-6|.|TRBJ2-2|.
TGTGCCAGCAGCTTATCCCTGATTGGCGGAGAGGGAACCGGGGAGCTGTTTTTT
CASSLSLIGGEGTGELFF
>TRBV2|.|TRBJ2-1|.
TGTGCCAGCAGTCCTCATGAGCAGTTCTTC
CASSPHEQFF